The clone carrying this T cell receptor (beta chain) was recorded a few times. This sample is part of a study of T-cell memory formation after mild COVID-19. Study-wide context: TCR clusters were mostly confined to one donor each.

One entry per CDR3 protein results from TCRdb running MiXCR on the 5' RACE reads. Of 300,000 or so distinct CDR3 sequences detected, about 17% appear once; the ten largest clones hold roughly 25%. This CDR3 is 14 amino acids long. The V gene's germline CDR1 is LNHDA and CDR2 SQIVND (reference sequence). The germline V and J ends were trimmed by 5 bases and 4 bases, with 14 bases remaining between them. This sequence joins TRBV19 and TRBJ1-2; D might be TRBD1 (5 bases). The TCR originated in a man aged 18 to 29 who had mild COVID-19 (a few samples of this study predate the infection). Cell type and time point are not known. Sequenced material: PBMCs or a T cell subset sorted from them (not recorded which). The CDR3 DNA sequence: TGTGCCAGTAGTTGGGACTTAGGTAGCTATGGCTACACCTTC. Encoded protein: CASSWDLGSYGYTF.